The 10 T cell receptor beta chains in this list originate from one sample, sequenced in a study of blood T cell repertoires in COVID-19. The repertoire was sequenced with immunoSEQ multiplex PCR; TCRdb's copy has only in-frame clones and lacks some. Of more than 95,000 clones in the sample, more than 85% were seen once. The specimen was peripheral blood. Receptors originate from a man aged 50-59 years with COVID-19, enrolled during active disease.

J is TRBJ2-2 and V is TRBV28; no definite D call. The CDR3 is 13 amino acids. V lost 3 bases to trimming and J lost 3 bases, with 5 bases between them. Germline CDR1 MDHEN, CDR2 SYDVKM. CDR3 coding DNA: TGTGCCAGCAGTTTGTCGGACACCGGGGAGCTGTTTTTT. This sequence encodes CASSLSDTGELFF.

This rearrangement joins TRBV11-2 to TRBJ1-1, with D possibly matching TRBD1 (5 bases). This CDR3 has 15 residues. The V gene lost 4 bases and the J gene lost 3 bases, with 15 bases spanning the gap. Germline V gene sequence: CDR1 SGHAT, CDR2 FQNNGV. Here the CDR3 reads CASSSDGRAHTEAFF. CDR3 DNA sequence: TGTGCCAGCAGCTCCGACGGCAGGGCCCACACTGAAGCTTTCTTT.

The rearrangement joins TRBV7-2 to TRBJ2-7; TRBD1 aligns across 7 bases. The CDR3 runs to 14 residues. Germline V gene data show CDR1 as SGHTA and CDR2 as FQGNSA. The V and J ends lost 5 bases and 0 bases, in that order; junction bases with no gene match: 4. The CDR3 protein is CASSPDRVSYEQYF. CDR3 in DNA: TGTGCCAGCAGCCCCGACAGGGTCTCCTACGAGCAGTACTTC.

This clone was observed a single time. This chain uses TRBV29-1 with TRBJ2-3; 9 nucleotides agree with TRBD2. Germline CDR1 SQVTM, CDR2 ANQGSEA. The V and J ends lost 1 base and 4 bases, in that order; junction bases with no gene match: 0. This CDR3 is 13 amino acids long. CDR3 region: CSVEGTSADTQYF. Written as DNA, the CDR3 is TGCAGCGTTGAAGGGACTAGCGCAGATACGCAGTATTTT.

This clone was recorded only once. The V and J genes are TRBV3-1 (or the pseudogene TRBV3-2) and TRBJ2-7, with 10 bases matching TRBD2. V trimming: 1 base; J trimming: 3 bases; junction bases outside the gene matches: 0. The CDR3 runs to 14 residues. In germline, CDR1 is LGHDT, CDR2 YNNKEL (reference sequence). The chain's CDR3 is CASSQASGSYEQYF. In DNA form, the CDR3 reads TGTGCCAGCAGCCAAGCTAGCGGGAGCTACGAGCAGTACTTC.

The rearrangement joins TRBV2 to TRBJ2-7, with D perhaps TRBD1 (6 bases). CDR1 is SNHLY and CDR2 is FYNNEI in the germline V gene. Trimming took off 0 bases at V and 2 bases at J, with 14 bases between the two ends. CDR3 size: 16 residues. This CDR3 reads CASSEAPGQITYEQYF. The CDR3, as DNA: TGTGCCAGCAGTGAAGCGCCGGGACAAATTACCTACGAGCAGTACTTC.

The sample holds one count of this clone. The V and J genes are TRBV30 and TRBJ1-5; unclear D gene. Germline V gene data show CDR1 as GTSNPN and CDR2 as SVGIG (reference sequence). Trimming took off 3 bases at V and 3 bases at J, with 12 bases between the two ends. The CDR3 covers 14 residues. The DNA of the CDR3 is TGTGCCTGGAGCCCCGGACTACTCAATCAGCCCCAGCATTTT. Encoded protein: CAWSPGLLNQPQHF.

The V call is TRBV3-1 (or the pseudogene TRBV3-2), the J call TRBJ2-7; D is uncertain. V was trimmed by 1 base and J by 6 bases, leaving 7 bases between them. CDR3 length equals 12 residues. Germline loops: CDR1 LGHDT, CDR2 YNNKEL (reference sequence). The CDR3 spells CASSQGLFEQYF. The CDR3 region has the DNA TGTGCCAGCAGCCAAGGACTTTTCGAGCAGTACTTC.

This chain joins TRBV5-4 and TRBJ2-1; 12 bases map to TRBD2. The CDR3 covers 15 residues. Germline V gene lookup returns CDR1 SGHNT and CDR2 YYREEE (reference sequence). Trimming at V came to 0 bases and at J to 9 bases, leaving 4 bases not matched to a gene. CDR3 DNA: TGTGCCAGCAGCTTGGGACTAGCGGGAGACGGTGAGCAGTTCTTC. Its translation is CASSLGLAGDGEQFF.

The DNA of the CDR3 is TGTGCCTGGAGTGTACGGGGAACTAAAACGGGAGATACGCAGTATTTT. Translating it yields CAWSVRGTKTGDTQYF. V usage is TRBV30 and J usage is TRBJ2-3; D might be TRBD2 (5 bases). The CDR3 contains 16 residues. CDR1 and CDR2 from the germline V gene are GTSNPN and SVGIG (reference sequence). V lost 0 bases and J 5 bases, leaving 18 bases between the germline ends.